The clone carrying this T cell receptor beta chain was detected only once. This study enrolled people aged about 18 to 90 from about two dozen US geographic areas. The CDR3 contains 16 residues. V dropped 1 base and J dropped 8; count of bases not matched to a gene: 7. Germline loops: CDR1 SEHNR, CDR2 FQNEAQ (reference sequence). This record comes from a study of blood T cell repertoires in COVID-19. Looking at the study overall: The cDNA or gDNA used as material had been derived from T cells, B-cell-depleted T cells, or PBMCs.

In the original processing: The assay estimated nucleated cells by amplifying reference gene primers. Clones were sequenced by immunoSEQ multiplex PCR, and TCRdb holds only the in-frame ones, with some missing. V, J and clone size were drawn from that table, and D and trimming were deduced from the DNA. The sample has 200,000 to 250,000 clones; about four fifths are singletons. This clonotype was sampled from a middle-aged woman with acute COVID-19. The sequencing sample was made of PBMCs or T cells enriched from blood (not recorded which). The rearrangement links TRBV7-9 to TRBJ1-4, with 10 bases lining up with TRBD1. The DNA for the CDR3 is TGTGCCAGCAGCTTAGTAAGGGGACAGGGGAAGGAAAAACTGTTTTTT. This encodes CASSLVRGQGKEKLFF.